The 21 T cell receptor beta chains below were found in one sample sequenced in a study of blood T cell repertoires in COVID-19. TCRdb's table, derived via immunoSEQ multiplex PCR, lists solely in-frame clones and lacks some. Of hundreds of thousands of clones detected, over 75% appear once; the ten largest clones hold 8.6%. Sequencing was carried out using peripheral blood. The receptors shown here come from a human donor in a cohort sampled during active COVID-19.

This clone has more than one count but fewer than ten. The rearrangement links TRBV6-1 to TRBJ2-7, with a possible D match to TRBD2 (7 bases). V was trimmed by 0 bases and J by 6 bases, leaving 12 bases between them. Germline-derived CDR1 and CDR2 are MNHNS and SASEGT. The CDR3 loop spans 14 amino acids. CDR3 DNA: TGTGCCAGCAGTGAAGCGGCGGGGGCGGGCGAGCAGTACTTC. Its translation is CASSEAAGAGEQYF.

This clone was counted only a few times. The gene calls are TRBV9 and TRBJ1-2, with D unresolved. In germline, CDR1 is SGDLS, CDR2 YYNGEE. V was shortened by 4 bases and J by 2 bases, with 12 bases between the two germline ends. CDR3 length: 14 residues. CDR3 sequence reads: CASSRIDTNYGYTF. Written as DNA, the CDR3 is TGTGCCAGCAGCCGTATTGACACGAACTATGGCTACACCTTC.

V usage is TRBV19 and J usage is TRBJ2-5, with D maybe TRBD1 (5 bases). CDR1 is LNHDA and CDR2 is SQIVND in the germline V gene (reference sequence). There are 14 residues in the CDR3. The germline V and J ends were trimmed by 11 bases and 2 bases, with 18 bases remaining between them. The CDR3 DNA follows: TGTGCCTCCAAAAGATCAGGGTGGCAAGAGACCCAGTACTTC. It encodes CASKRSGWQETQYF.

The gene calls are TRBV18 and TRBJ1-6, with TRBD1 matching over 7 bases. Per germline, CDR1 KGHSH and CDR2 LQKENI. The CDR3 loop spans 14 amino acids. V was clipped by 6 bases and J by 7 bases; unmatched bases: 6. The CDR3 nucleotides are TGTGCCAGCTCGCGGGACAGACAAAATTCACCCCTCCACTTT. Translating gives CASSRDRQNSPLHF.

This clone was seen more than once but under ten times. V gene TRBV28 combines with J gene TRBJ2-5, with 9 bases matching TRBD1. The V gene end was trimmed by 5 bases and the J gene end by 4 bases; junction bases not matched to a gene: 11. Germline CDR1 is MDHEN and CDR2 is SYDVKM. This CDR3 comprises 16 residues. The CDR3 DNA sequence: TGTGCCAGCAGTCCACCCGGGACAGGGCTGGGAGAGACCCAGTACTTC. Translation gives CASSPPGTGLGETQYF. The variable domain in full, with the rest retrieved from reference TRBV28 and TRBJ2-5, is DVKVTQSSRYLVKRTGEKVFLECVQDMDHENMFWYRQDPGLGLRLIYFSYDVKMKEKGDIPEGYSVSREKKERFSLILESASTNQTSMYLCASSPPGTGLGETQYFGPGTRLLVL.

The J gene is TRBJ1-3, the V gene TRBV2; perhaps TRBD1 as D (6 bases). Per the germline V gene, CDR1 is SNHLY and CDR2 is FYNNEI. The CDR3 is 15 amino acids. Trimming cost V 6 bases and J 0 bases, with 12 bases left between them. CDR3 loop: CASRKQGSSGNTIYF. Here the CDR3 DNA reads TGTGCCAGCAGGAAACAGGGTAGCTCTGGAAACACCATATATTTT.

This rearrangement joins TRBV6-6 to TRBJ1-1; 8 nucleotides agree with TRBD1. CDR1 is MNHNY, CDR2 SVGAGI, per germline (reference sequence). V was clipped by 5 bases and J by 11 bases; unmatched bases: 4. The CDR3 length is 11 residues. The CDR3 here is CASSTGGTAFF. Here the CDR3 DNA reads TGTGCCAGCAGTACAGGGGGAACGGCTTTCTTT.

This sequence joins TRBV2 and TRBJ1-1; D is possibly TRBD1 (6 bases). V was clipped by 2 bases and J by 0 bases, with 10 bases between them. Germline V gene data show CDR1 as SNHLY and CDR2 as FYNNEI. The CDR3 loop spans 15 amino acids. CDR3 protein: CASSELDSMNTEAFF. The CDR3, as DNA: TGTGCCAGCAGTGAATTGGACAGTATGAACACTGAAGCTTTCTTT.

The chain uses TRBV24-1 and TRBJ1-1; 7 bases match TRBD1. Per germline, CDR1 KGHDR and CDR2 SFDVKD. CDR3 size: 13 residues. The J segment lost 1 base and the V segment lost 7 bases, leaving 2 bases of the junction unmatched. CDR3 sequence (DNA): TGTGCCACCAGAGACAGGGCGAACACTGAAGCTTTCTTT. Residues: CATRDRANTEAFF.

This clone was observed a single time. J is TRBJ1-2 and V is TRBV12-3 or TRBV12-4; D uncertain. Trimming stripped 2 bases from V and 8 bases from J, with 12 bases between. The CDR3 extends over 13 amino acids. The CDR3, as DNA: TGTGCCAGCAGTTTAACTAATACGGGGGGCTACACCTTC. The encoded protein is CASSLTNTGGYTF.

The chain links TRBV2 to TRBJ1-1; D gene unclear. V was clipped by 4 bases and J by 11 bases, with 17 bases between them. Germline V CDR1 and CDR2: SNHLY, FYNNEI. The CDR3 consists of 13 residues. CDR3 DNA sequence: TGTGCCAGCAGTGCTGGACTAAAATTGTCGGCTTTCTTT. Translation gives CASSAGLKLSAFF. Full variable domain (rest looked up from reference TRBV2 and TRBJ1-1): EPEVTQTPSHQVTQMGQEVILRCVPISNHLYFYWYRQILGQKVEFLVSFYNNEISEKSEIFDDQFSVERPDGSNFTLKIRSTKLEDSAMYFCASSAGLKLSAFFGQGTRLTVV.

A single count supports this clone. The chain is built from TRBV11-3 and TRBJ2-2, with 10 positions matching TRBD1. The CDR3 has 20 residues. V lost 4 bases and J lost 0; bases outside the gene matches: 14. Germline CDR1 is SGHNT and CDR2 is YENEEA. CDR3 sequence reads: CASSSWGDRGRDANTGELFF. The CDR3 nucleotides are TGTGCCAGCAGCTCGTGGGGGGACAGGGGCCGGGATGCGAACACCGGGGAGCTGTTTTTT. The whole variable domain, filled in from reference TRBV11-3 and TRBJ2-2, reads EAGVVQSPRYKIIEKKQPVAFWCNPISGHNTLYWYLQNLGQGPELLIRYENEEAVDDSQLPKDRFSAERLKGVDSTLKIQPAELGDSAVYLCASSSWGDRGRDANTGELFFGEGSRLTVL.

The chain employs TRBV7-6 and TRBJ2-7; TRBD2 matches 9 bases. V trimming: 3 bases; J trimming: 4 bases; junction bases outside the gene matches: 1. The germline V gene has CDR1 SGHVS and CDR2 FNYEAQ. This CDR3 contains 13 residues. CDR3 sequence (DNA): TGTGCCAGCAGCTTGGGACTAGCTTACGAGCAGTACTTC. The encoded protein is CASSLGLAYEQYF.

This chain uses TRBV7-8 with TRBJ2-7; TRBD1 might be the D (5 bases). Trimming stripped 3 bases from V and 3 bases from J, with 15 bases between. Germline CDR1 reads SGHVS; CDR2 reads FQNEAQ. The CDR3 runs 15 residues. The CDR3, as DNA: TGTGCCAGCAGCTTTAGGGGTATCATAGGCTACGAGCAGTACTTC. Its translation: CASSFRGIIGYEQYF.

This chain connects TRBV5-1 to TRBJ1-1; the match to TRBD1 covers 10 bases. CDR3 length equals 16 residues. The V segment lost 4 bases and the J segment 0 bases; nucleotides outside the gene matches: 6. Germline-derived CDR1 and CDR2 are SGHRS and YFSETQ. This CDR3 is CASSKDRGRMNTEAFF. The DNA for the CDR3 is TGCGCCAGCAGCAAAGACAGGGGGCGGATGAACACTGAAGCTTTCTTT.

This chain links TRBV4-1 with TRBJ2-2; tentative D call: TRBD2 (5 bases). This CDR3 comprises 18 residues. Germline V gene sequence: CDR1 MGHRA, CDR2 YSYEKL. Trimming took 0 bases from V and 7 from J, leaving 21 bases between them. DNA for the CDR3: TGCGCCAGCAGCCAAGAGAATTCTAGGGTAGTAGCGCACGGGGAGCTGTTTTTT. Translating it yields CASSQENSRVVAHGELFF.

This sequence joins TRBV5-6 and TRBJ2-7, with 13 nucleotides matching TRBD2. V was pared by 3 bases and J by 6 bases, with 6 bases of the junction left unmatched. In germline, CDR1 is SGHDT, CDR2 YYEEEE. The CDR3 is 15 residues long. The CDR3 DNA is TGTGCCAGCAGCTGGGCGGGACTAGCGGGATTCGAGCAGTACTTC. Its translation: CASSWAGLAGFEQYF.

The rearrangement joins TRBV5-5 to TRBJ2-3; TRBD2 might be the D (6 bases). The CDR3 runs 16 residues. Looked up from germline, CDR1 is SGHKS and CDR2 is YYEKEE (reference sequence). V lost 0 bases, J lost 6 bases, and 17 bases lay in between. CDR3 bases: TGTGCCAGCAGCTTGGGTGGCGGGAACTTGTTTGATACGCAGTATTTT. Translating gives CASSLGGGNLFDTQYF.

This clone is a singleton in its sample. V is TRBV5-1 and J is TRBJ2-7, with D unresolved. Germline CDR1 SGHRS, CDR2 YFSETQ. The CDR3 consists of 17 residues. Trimming removed 0 bases from V and 0 bases from J, with 16 bases in between. DNA of the CDR3: TGCGCCAGCAGCTTGGAGGCGGTGTGGCGCAGCTCCTACGAGCAGTACTTC. It codes for CASSLEAVWRSSYEQYF.

This rearrangement joins TRBV6-5 to TRBJ2-7; the D gene is possibly TRBD2 (7 bases). The CDR3 has 14 residues. The germline CDR1 and CDR2 sequences are MNHEY and SVGAGI. The ends were cut back, 6 bases at V and 2 bases at J, with 14 bases in the middle. This CDR3 reads CASSPRGGPYEQYF. The CDR3 DNA is TGTGCCAGCAGCCCCCGCGGGGGCCCCTACGAGCAGTACTTC.

The rearrangement links TRBV5-1 to TRBJ2-7; 8 nucleotides agree with TRBD1. V lost 0 bases and J lost 5; bases outside the gene matches: 7. The CDR3 covers 15 residues. Germline CDR1 and CDR2: SGHRS and YFSETQ. CDR3 DNA: TGCGCCAGCAGCTTGGGCCAGGGGGCTGTCCACGAGCAGTACTTC. As protein: CASSLGQGAVHEQYF.